This T cell receptor beta chain is drawn from a study of Graves' ophthalmopathy and Graves' hyperthyroidism. Study context: Pretreatment peripheral blood was obtained at initial diagnosis. Study findings and constraints: Built on 13 signatures, a model told ophthalmopathy apart from stable hyperthyroidism with about 91% sensitivity and less than 82% specificity. Blood shared most expanded thyroid clonotypes above 0.001 frequency.

Germline CDR1 and CDR2: SEHNR and FQNEAQ (reference sequence). The CDR3 is 16 residues long. RNA transcripts provided the template for amplifying TCR beta CDR3 regions. HTBI-primed RT-PCR formed the first round, and a multiplex PCR formed the second. Each CDR3 protein gets one entry after TCRdb re-called the multiplex PCR reads with MiXCR. The sample carries about 740,000 distinct CDR3 sequences, roughly two fifths recorded once. In the case of this clonotype: Its antigen is as yet unknown. At one end, the junction sequence differs from germline, possibly due to a read error.

Out of around 9.4 ml of fresh peripheral blood, PBMCs were obtained. Sequenced sample: peripheral blood. The chain uses TRBV7-9 and TRBJ1-6, with TRBD1 matching 8 bases. This clonotype was sampled from an adult man with Graves' ophthalmopathy. The chain's CDR3 is CASSQEQGGGNSPLHF. Here the CDR3 DNA reads TGCGCCAGCAGCCAAGAACAGGGGGGGGGTAATTCACCCCTCCACTTT.